This T cell receptor beta chain was sequenced in a study of preoperative IRX-2 immunotherapy in early breast cancer. The CDR3 covers 15 residues. After removal of 6 bases from V and 0 bases from J, the junction contained 9 bases not matched to a gene. CDR1 is SGHRS and CDR2 is YFSETQ in the germline V gene. This table comes from immunoSEQ multiplex PCR, and its TCRdb copy is limited to in-frame clones, with some not included. The sample shows approximately 31,000 clones, under 90% of them seen only once. Treatment here: preoperative locoregional IRX-2 cytokine immunotherapy. Patients received preoperative, locoregional IRX-2 cytokine immunotherapy in a phase Ib study.

This rearrangement joins TRBV5-1 to TRBJ2-7; 7 bases line up with TRBD1. The source material was tumor tissue, sampled after IRX-2 immunotherapy. The clonotype comes from a human donor with breast cancer. The CDR3 nucleotides are TGCGCCAGCAACGGGACAGTCCCATTCTCCTACGAGCAGTACTTC. Amino acids: CASNGTVPFSYEQYF.